This note documents a single TCR beta chain sequence. An end of the junction differs from the germline gene, which may be a read error. The sample originates from a study of cytomegalovirus exposure and HLA in healthy donors. Use of 60 Vbeta and 13 Jbeta primers characterized the PCR. Assay used: immunoSEQ multiplex PCR; TCRdb lists only in-frame clones, some missing. The data show just under 95,000 clones, 60% to 85% seen once. Per the germline V gene, CDR1 is MGHRA and CDR2 is YSYEKL. The CDR3 sequence is 15 residues long. Sequencing was done on a sample of PBMCs. The chain joins TRBV4-1 to TRBJ1-1; no clear D gene. This clonotype originated in a man between 45 and 60 years old in good health and CMV-seropositive. Written as DNA, the CDR3 is TGCGCCAGCAGCCAACGTCTTGAGGCGAGCACTGACGCTTTCTTT. It yields the protein CASSQRLEASTDAFF.